This T cell receptor beta chain is drawn from a study of CD8 T cells in ankylosing spondylitis. Overall study results and limits: Disease-linked clones had a CD8+ phenotype and relatively low frequency in peripheral blood. Previously reported in reactive arthritis synovial fluid and blood were some of the motif variants. Ankylosing spondylitis blood seemed to carry a telltale TCR beta motif made of seven or eight highly homologous variants. As reported, disease-linked clones showed significant enrichment in matched ankylosing spondylitis synovial fluid.

Each CDR3 protein gets one entry after TCRdb re-called the 5' RACE reads with MiXCR. Seen here are fewer than 200,000 distinct CDR3 sequences, about 16% observed once, and the top ten hold about 7.8%. The V end was cut by 1 base, the J end by 2 bases, with 3 bases between. The CDR3 is 12 residues long. The V gene's germline CDR1 is SGHKS and CDR2 YYEKEE (reference sequence). Many counts were recorded for this clonotype. The antigen remains undetermined. The chain combines TRBV5-5 with TRBJ1-1; no clear D gene. The clonotype comes from a male donor with ankylosing spondylitis or in good health (not recorded which). The sample comprised blood, either unsorted or a sorted T cell fraction (not recorded which). The CDR3 spells CASSLRNTEAFF. CDR3 nucleotide sequence: TGTGCCAGCAGCTTGAGAAACACTGAAGCTTTCTTT.